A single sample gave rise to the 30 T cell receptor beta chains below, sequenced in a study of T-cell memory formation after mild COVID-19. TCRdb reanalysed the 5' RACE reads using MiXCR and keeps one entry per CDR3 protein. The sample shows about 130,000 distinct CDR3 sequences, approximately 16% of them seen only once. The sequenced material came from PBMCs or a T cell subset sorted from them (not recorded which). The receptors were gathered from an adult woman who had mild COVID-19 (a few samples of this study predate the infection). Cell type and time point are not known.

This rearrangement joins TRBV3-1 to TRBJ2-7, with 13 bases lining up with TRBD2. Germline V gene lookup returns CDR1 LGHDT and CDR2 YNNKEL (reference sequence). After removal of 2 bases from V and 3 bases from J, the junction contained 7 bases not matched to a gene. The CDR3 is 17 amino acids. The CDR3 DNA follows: TGTGCCAGCAGCCAACACGGACTAGCGGGAGACTACTACGAGCAGTACTTC. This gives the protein CASSQHGLAGDYYEQYF.

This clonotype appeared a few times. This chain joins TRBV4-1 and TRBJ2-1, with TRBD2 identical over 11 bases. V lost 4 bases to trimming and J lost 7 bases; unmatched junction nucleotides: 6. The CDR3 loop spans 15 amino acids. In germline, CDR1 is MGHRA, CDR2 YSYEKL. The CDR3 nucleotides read TGCGCCAGCAGCCCTACTAGCGGGGGAGGGAATGAGCAGTTCTTC. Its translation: CASSPTSGGGNEQFF.

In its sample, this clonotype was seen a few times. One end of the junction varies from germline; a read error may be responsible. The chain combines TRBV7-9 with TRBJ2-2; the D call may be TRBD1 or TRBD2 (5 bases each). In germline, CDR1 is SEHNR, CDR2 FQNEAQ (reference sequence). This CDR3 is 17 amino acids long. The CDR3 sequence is CAISVGPTGLNTGELFF. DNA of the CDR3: TGTGCCATCAGCGTAGGGCCTACGGGGCTGAACACCGGGGAGCTGTTTTTT. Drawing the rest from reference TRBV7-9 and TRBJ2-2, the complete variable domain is DTGVSQNPRHKITKRGQNVTFRCDPISEHNRLYWYRQTLGQGPEFLTYFQNEAQLEKSRLLSDRFSAERPKGSFSTLEIQRTEQGDSAMYLCAISVGPTGLNTGELFFGEGSRLTVL.

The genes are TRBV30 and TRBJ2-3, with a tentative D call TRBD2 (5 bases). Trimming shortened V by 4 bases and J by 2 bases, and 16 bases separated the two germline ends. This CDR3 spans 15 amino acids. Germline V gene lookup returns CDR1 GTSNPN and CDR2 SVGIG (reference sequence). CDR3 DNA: TGTGCCTGGACCGTGGGAGCGGATCACACAGATACGCAGTATTTT. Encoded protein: CAWTVGADHTDTQYF.

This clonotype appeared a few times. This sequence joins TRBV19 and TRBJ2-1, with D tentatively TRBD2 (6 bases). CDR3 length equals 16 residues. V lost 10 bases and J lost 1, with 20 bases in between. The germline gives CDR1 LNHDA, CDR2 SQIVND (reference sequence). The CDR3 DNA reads TGTGCCACCGTAGATGAGAGGGCGGGGTCCTACAATGAGCAGTTCTTC. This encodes CATVDERAGSYNEQFF. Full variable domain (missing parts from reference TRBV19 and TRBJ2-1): DGGITQSPKYLFRKEGQNVTLSCEQNLNHDAMYWYRQDPGQGLRLIYYSQIVNDFQKGDIAEGYSVSREKKESFPLTVTSAQKNPTAFYLCATVDERAGSYNEQFFGPGTRLTVL.

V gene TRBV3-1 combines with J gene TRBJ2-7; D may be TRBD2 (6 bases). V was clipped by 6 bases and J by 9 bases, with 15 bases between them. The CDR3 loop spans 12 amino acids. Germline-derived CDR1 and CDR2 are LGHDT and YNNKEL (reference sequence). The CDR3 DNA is TGTGCCAGCAGTGACCGGGACTGGACGCAGTACTTC. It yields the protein CASSDRDWTQYF.

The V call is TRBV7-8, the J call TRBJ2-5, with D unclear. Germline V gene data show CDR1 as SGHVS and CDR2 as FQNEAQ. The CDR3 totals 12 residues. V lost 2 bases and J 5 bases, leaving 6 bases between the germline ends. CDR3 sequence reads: CASSLHVETQYF. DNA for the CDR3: TGTGCCAGCAGCTTACATGTCGAGACCCAGTACTTC.

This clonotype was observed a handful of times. For the CDR3, the DNA is TGCAGTGCTAGAGATGGGACTAGGATCTACGAGCAGTACTTC. Residues: CSARDGTRIYEQYF. This chain connects TRBV20-1 to TRBJ2-7, with TRBD2 matching 8 bases. The junction had 4 bases not matched to a gene; V was cut back by 0 bases and J by 3 bases. The CDR3 totals 14 residues. Per the germline V gene, CDR1 is DFQATT and CDR2 is SNEGSKA (reference sequence).

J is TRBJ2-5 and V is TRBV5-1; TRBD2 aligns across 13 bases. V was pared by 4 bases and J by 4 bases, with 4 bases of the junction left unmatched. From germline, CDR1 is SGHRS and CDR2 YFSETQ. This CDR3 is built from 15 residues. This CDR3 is CASSPWTSGRETQYF. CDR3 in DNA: TGCGCCAGCAGCCCCTGGACTAGCGGGAGAGAGACCCAGTACTTC.

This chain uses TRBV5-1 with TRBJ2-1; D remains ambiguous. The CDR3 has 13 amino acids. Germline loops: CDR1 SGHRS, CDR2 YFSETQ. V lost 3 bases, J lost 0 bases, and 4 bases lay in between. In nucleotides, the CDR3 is TGCGCCAGCAGCTGGAGCTCCTACAATGAGCAGTTCTTC. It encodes CASSWSSYNEQFF.

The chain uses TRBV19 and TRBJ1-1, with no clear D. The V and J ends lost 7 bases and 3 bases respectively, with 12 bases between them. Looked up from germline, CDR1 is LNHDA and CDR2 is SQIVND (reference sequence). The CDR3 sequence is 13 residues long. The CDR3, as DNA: TGTGCCAGTACCGTAGACGGCTACACTGAAGCTTTCTTT. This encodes CASTVDGYTEAFF.

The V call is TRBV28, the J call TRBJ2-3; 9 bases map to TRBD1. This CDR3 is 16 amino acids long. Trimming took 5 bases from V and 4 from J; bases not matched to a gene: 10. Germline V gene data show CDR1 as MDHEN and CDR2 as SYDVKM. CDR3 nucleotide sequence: TGTGCCAGCAGTATTTTACAGGGGGCTCTTGCAGATACGCAGTATTTT. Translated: CASSILQGALADTQYF.

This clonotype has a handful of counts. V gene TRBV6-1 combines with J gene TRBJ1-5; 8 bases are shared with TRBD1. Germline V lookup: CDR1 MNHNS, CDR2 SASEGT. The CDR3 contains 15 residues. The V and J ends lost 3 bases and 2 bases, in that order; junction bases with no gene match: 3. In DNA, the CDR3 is TGTGCCAGCAGTGACGGACAGGGCGGCAATCAGCCCCAGCATTTT. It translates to CASSDGQGGNQPQHF.

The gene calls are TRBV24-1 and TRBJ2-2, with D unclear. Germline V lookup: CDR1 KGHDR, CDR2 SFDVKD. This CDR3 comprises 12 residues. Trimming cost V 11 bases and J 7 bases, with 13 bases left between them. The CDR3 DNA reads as TGTGCCATTTCCGTTGTTGGCGGGGAGCTGTTTTTT. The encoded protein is CAISVVGGELFF.

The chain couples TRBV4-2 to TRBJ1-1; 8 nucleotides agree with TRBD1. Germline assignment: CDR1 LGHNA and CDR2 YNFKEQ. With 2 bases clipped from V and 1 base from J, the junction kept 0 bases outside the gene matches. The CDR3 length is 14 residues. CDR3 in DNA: TGTGCCAGCAGCCAACAGGGGGCGAACACTGAAGCTTTCTTT. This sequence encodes CASSQQGANTEAFF.

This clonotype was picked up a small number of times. DNA for the CDR3: TGTGCCAGCAGTCTTCCGGGACAGGGCGTCGGGCAGTTCTTC. It yields the protein CASSLPGQGVGQFF. This sequence joins TRBV12-3 or TRBV12-4 and TRBJ2-1; 9 bases line up with TRBD1. The CDR3 is 14 amino acids. J lost 12 bases, V lost 5 bases, and 11 bases had no gene match.

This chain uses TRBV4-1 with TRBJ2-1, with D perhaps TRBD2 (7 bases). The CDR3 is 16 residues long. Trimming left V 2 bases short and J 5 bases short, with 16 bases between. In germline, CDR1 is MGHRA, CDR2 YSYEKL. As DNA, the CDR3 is TGCGCCAGCAGCCAATTAGGGGGGGCGGTCCACAATGAGCAGTTCTTC. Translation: CASSQLGGAVHNEQFF.

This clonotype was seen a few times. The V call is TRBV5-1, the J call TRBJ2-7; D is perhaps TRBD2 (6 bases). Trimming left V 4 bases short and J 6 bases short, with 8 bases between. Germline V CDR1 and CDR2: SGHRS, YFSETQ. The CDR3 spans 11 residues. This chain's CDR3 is CASSVSGEQYF. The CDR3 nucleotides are TGCGCCAGCAGCGTTAGCGGCGAGCAGTACTTC. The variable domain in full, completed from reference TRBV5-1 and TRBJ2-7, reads KAGVTQTPRYLIKTRGQQVTLSCSPISGHRSVSWYQQTPGQGLQFLFEYFSETQRNKGNFPGRFSGRQFSNSRSEMNVSTLELGDSALYLCASSVSGEQYFGPGTRLTVT.

CDR3 nucleotide sequence: TGCAGTGCTAGTGACAGTGGCTACACCTTC. Protein: CSASDSGYTF. The V and J genes are TRBV20-1 and TRBJ1-2, with a tentative D call TRBD1 (5 bases). The CDR3 sequence is 10 residues long. The ends were cut back, 3 bases at V and 7 bases at J, with 6 bases in the middle. The germline gives CDR1 DFQATT, CDR2 SNEGSKA (reference sequence).

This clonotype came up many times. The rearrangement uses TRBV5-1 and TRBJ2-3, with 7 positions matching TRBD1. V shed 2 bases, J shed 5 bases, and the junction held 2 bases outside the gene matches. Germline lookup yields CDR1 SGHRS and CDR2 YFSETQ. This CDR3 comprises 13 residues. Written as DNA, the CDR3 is TGCGCCAGCAGCTTAACAGGGGTAGATACGCAGTATTTT. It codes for CASSLTGVDTQYF.

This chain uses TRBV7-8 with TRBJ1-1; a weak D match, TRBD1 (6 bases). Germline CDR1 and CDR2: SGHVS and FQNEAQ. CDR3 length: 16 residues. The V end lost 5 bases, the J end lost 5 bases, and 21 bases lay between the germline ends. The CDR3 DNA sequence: TGTGCCAGCAGCCCAGTAACAGGGTGGGTAGAGACTGAAGCTTTCTTT. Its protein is CASSPVTGWVETEAFF.

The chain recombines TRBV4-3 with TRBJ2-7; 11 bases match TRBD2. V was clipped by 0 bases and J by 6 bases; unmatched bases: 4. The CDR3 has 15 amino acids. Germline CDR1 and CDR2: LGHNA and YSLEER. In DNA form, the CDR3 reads TGCGCCAGCAGCCAAGAACTAGCGGGAGCGGGCGAGCAGTACTTC. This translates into CASSQELAGAGEQYF.

CDR3 sequence (DNA): TGTGCCAGCAGCCAAGGGTTAGGACAGGTGAACTACGAGCAGTACTTC. Translated: CASSQGLGQVNYEQYF. The chain links TRBV4-2 to TRBJ2-7, with 7 bases matching TRBD1. V lost 1 base, J lost 3 bases, and 9 bases stayed unmatched. There are 16 residues in the CDR3. Germline V gives CDR1 LGHNA, CDR2 YNFKEQ.

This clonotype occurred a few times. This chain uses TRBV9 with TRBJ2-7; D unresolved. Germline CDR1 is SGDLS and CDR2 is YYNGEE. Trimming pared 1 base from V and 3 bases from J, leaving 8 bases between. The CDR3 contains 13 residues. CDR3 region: CASSVFPSYEQYF. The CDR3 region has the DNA TGTGCCAGCAGCGTATTCCCCAGCTACGAGCAGTACTTC.

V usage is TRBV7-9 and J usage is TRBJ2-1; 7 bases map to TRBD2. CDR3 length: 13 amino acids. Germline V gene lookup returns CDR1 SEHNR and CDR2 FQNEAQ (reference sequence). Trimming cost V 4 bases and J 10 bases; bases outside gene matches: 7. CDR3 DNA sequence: TGTGCCAGCAGCTCTGCTAGCGGTTGGGAGCAGTTCTTC. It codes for CASSSASGWEQFF.

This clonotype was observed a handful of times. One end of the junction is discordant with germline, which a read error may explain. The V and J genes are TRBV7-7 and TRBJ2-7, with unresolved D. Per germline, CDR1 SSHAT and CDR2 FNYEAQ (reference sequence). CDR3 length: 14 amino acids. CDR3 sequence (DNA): TGTGCTAGCAGCCCAGGCCCGGGTTCCTACGAGCAGTACTTC. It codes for CASSPGPGSYEQYF.

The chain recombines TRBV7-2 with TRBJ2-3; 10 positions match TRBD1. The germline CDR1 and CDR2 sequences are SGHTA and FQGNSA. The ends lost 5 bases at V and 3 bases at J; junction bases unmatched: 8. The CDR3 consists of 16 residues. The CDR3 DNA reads TGTGCCAGCAGCCTCCTTCGACAGGGGGCAACAGATACGCAGTATTTT. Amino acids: CASSLLRQGATDTQYF.

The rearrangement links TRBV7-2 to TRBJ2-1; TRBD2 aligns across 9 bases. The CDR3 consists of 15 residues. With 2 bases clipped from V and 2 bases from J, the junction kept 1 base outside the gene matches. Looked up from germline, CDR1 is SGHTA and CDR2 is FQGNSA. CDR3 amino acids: CASSLLAGPYNEQFF. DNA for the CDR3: TGTGCCAGCAGCTTACTAGCGGGACCCTACAATGAGCAGTTCTTC.

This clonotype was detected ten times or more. CDR3 amino acids: CASSLNGGPETQYF. CDR3 nucleotides: TGCGCCAGCAGCTTGAACGGGGGCCCGGAGACCCAGTACTTC. This chain links TRBV5-1 with TRBJ2-5; either TRBD1 or TRBD2 may fit D (6 bases each). Trimming stripped 1 base from V and 5 bases from J, with 12 bases between. The CDR3 spans 14 residues. The germline V gene encodes CDR1 SGHRS and CDR2 YFSETQ.

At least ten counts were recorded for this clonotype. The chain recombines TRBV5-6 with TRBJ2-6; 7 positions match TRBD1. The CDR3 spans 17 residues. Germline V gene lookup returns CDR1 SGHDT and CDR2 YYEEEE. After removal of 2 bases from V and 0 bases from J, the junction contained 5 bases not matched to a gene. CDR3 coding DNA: TGTGCCAGCAGCTTCGGGACAGAAGTCTCTGGGGCCAACGTCCTGACTTTC. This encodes CASSFGTEVSGANVLTF.